The T cell receptor (beta chain) under discussion was sequenced for a study of T cell repertoires in cytomegalovirus infection. On the study more broadly: Indications came from public TCR beta signatures; they pointed to CMV infection and to a matching HLA type.

This clonotype showed up just a few times. Its antigen is unknown. V gave up 4 bases and J gave up 10 bases; unmatched junction bases: 7. The CDR3 spans 13 residues. CDR1 is SEHNR and CDR2 is FQNEAQ in the germline V gene (reference sequence). A single record per CDR3 protein comes from TCRdb applying MiXCR to the reads. Of about 920,000 distinct CDR3 sequences in the sample, around 30% were seen once. The study's findings and limits: Within the response measured ex vivo, HLA-C-restricted CMV-specific TCR beta clonotypes were dominant.

The chain carries TRBV7-9 and TRBJ2-1, with 7 bases that match TRBD1. The input for sequencing was cultured CD8+ T cells from PBMCs, taken from culture after CMV antigen stimulation. This receptor was identified in a human donor in good health (CMV status not recorded). Some clones in this sample may be carry-over from other donors' samples. CDR3: CASSWSGGWEQFF. CDR3 in DNA: TGTGCCAGCAGCTGGTCAGGGGGATGGGAGCAGTTCTTC.